A selection of T cell receptor beta chains follows, all from one sample in a study of blood T cell repertoires in COVID-19. Sequenced by immunoSEQ multiplex PCR; TCRdb stores in-frame clones only, minus some. The profile covers about 250,000 clones, with 88% appearing a single time and around 1.4% taken by the ten largest. The sample taken for sequencing was peripheral blood. These receptors came from an elderly man with acute or convalescent COVID-19. Both conserved end residues are part of each CDR3. The D gene is left open where the match is weak. The size field is filled for only some rows; it gives once, few, many or a size class.

J gene: TRBJ2-6
clone size: NA
D gene: NA
V gene: TRBV6-5
CDR3 protein: CASRGGTSGANVLTF
CDR3 DNA: TGTGCCAGCAGAGGAGGGACTTCTGGGGCCAACGTCCTGACTTTC

J gene: TRBJ2-1
clone size: few
D gene: TRBD1
V gene: TRBV5-1
CDR3 protein: CASSSNLIQGNEQFF
CDR3 DNA: TGCGCCAGCAGCTCTAATCTAATACAGGGGAATGAGCAGTTCTTC

J gene: TRBJ2-7
clone size: NA
D gene: TRBD1
V gene: TRBV28
CDR3 protein: CASSSPDRGGIHEQYF
CDR3 DNA: TGTGCCAGCAGTTCGCCGGACAGGGGTGGAATCCACGAGCAGTACTTC

J gene: TRBJ1-4
clone size: NA
D gene: TRBD1
V gene: TRBV9
CDR3 protein: CASSVATGDEKLFF
CDR3 DNA: TGTGCCAGCAGCGTAGCCACAGGGGATGAAAAACTGTTTTTT

J gene: TRBJ1-3
clone size: NA
D gene: NA
V gene: TRBV19
CDR3 protein: CASSQGGASGNTIYF
CDR3 DNA: TGTGCCAGCTCCCAGGGAGGGGCCTCTGGAAACACCATATATTTT

J gene: TRBJ2-7
clone size: NA
D gene: NA
V gene: TRBV18
CDR3 protein: CASSLQGRTYEQYF
CDR3 DNA: TGTGCCAGCTCACTACAGGGTCGGACCTACGAGCAGTACTTC

J gene: TRBJ1-2
clone size: NA
D gene: TRBD1
V gene: TRBV9
CDR3 protein: CASSPFGTAYGYTF
CDR3 DNA: TGTGCCAGCAGCCCATTCGGGACAGCTTATGGCTACACCTTC

J gene: TRBJ1-1
clone size: NA
D gene: NA
V gene: TRBV2
CDR3 protein: CASTYGLNTEAFF
CDR3 DNA: TGTGCCAGCACGTACGGTCTGAACACTGAAGCTTTCTTT

J gene: TRBJ2-3
clone size: once
D gene: TRBD2
V gene: TRBV7-2
CDR3 protein: CASSLLAGASDTQYF
CDR3 DNA: TGTGCCAGCAGCTTACTAGCGGGAGCCTCAGATACGCAGTATTTT

J gene: TRBJ2-2
clone size: NA
D gene: TRBD1
V gene: TRBV5-1
CDR3 protein: CASSGRTGHTGELFF
CDR3 DNA: TGCGCCAGCAGCGGTCGGACAGGGCACACCGGGGAGCTGTTTTTT

J gene: TRBJ1-6
clone size: once
D gene: TRBD1
V gene: TRBV18
CDR3 protein: CASSPRQGGDNSPLHF
CDR3 DNA: TGTGCCAGCTCACCGCGACAGGGGGGGGATAATTCACCCCTCCACTTT

J gene: TRBJ1-6
clone size: NA
D gene: NA
V gene: TRBV6-5
CDR3 protein: CASSYVSSPLHF
CDR3 DNA: TGTGCCAGCAGTTACGTCTCTTCACCCCTCCACTTT

J gene: TRBJ1-1
clone size: NA
D gene: TRBD1
V gene: TRBV10-3
CDR3 protein: CAISGPGQGKSEAFF
CDR3 DNA: TGTGCCATCAGTGGGCCCGGACAGGGAAAGAGTGAAGCTTTCTTT

J gene: TRBJ2-5
clone size: NA
D gene: NA
V gene: TRBV5-1
CDR3 protein: CASSLGGQETQYF
CDR3 DNA: TGCGCCAGCAGCTTGGGGGGGCAGGAGACCCAGTACTTC

J gene: TRBJ2-3
clone size: NA
D gene: NA
V gene: TRBV6-5
CDR3 protein: CARLGQLQDTQYF
CDR3 DNA: TGTGCCAGGCTGGGACAATTACAGGATACGCAGTATTTT

J gene: TRBJ2-1
clone size: once
D gene: NA
V gene: TRBV9
CDR3 protein: CASSVVASPPYSNEQFF
CDR3 DNA: TGTGCCAGCAGCGTAGTAGCGTCCCCACCGTATTCCAATGAGCAGTTCTTC

J gene: TRBJ2-3
clone size: NA
D gene: NA
V gene: TRBV7-9
CDR3 protein: CASSFQGDTQYF
CDR3 DNA: TGTGCCAGCAGTTTTCAGGGTGATACGCAGTATTTT

J gene: TRBJ1-5
clone size: NA
D gene: NA
V gene: TRBV28
CDR3 protein: CASSLEWRGSQPQHF
CDR3 DNA: TGTGCCAGCAGTTTAGAATGGCGGGGGTCTCAGCCCCAGCATTTT

J gene: TRBJ1-3
clone size: once
D gene: TRBD1
V gene: TRBV3-1/TRBV3-2
CDR3 protein: CASSPRQGTPGNTIYF
CDR3 DNA: TGTGCCAGCAGCCCGCGACAGGGAACCCCTGGAAACACCATATATTTT

J gene: TRBJ2-5
clone size: NA
D gene: NA
V gene: TRBV28
CDR3 protein: CASSIGDILQETQYF
CDR3 DNA: TGTGCCAGCAGTATTGGGGACATTCTCCAGGAGACCCAGTACTTC

J gene: TRBJ1-1
clone size: NA
D gene: NA
V gene: TRBV5-1
CDR3 protein: CASSLWGSADTEAFF
CDR3 DNA: TGCGCCAGCAGCTTGTGGGGCTCGGCTGACACTGAAGCTTTCTTT

J gene: TRBJ2-3
clone size: NA
D gene: NA
V gene: TRBV27
CDR3 protein: CASRRGGLPRTDTQYF
CDR3 DNA: TGTGCCAGCAGGCGGGGCGGACTCCCACGCACAGATACGCAGTATTTT

J gene: TRBJ2-3
clone size: NA
D gene: NA
V gene: TRBV6-2/TRBV6-3
CDR3 protein: CASSYLGRERTDTQYF
CDR3 DNA: TGTGCCAGCAGTTATCTTGGACGGGAACGCACAGATACGCAGTATTTT

J gene: TRBJ1-1
clone size: NA
D gene: NA
V gene: TRBV6-5
CDR3 protein: CASSYSSRGSTEAFF
CDR3 DNA: TGTGCCAGCAGTTACTCGAGTCGAGGGAGCACTGAAGCTTTCTTT

J gene: TRBJ2-2
clone size: NA
D gene: NA
V gene: TRBV7-2
CDR3 protein: CASSLTGYLNTGELFF
CDR3 DNA: TGTGCCAGCAGCTTAACAGGGTATCTCAACACCGGGGAGCTGTTTTTT

J gene: TRBJ2-3
clone size: NA
D gene: NA
V gene: TRBV6-5
CDR3 protein: CASRTQGDTQYF
CDR3 DNA: TGTGCCAGCAGGACACAGGGTGACACGCAGTATTTT

J gene: TRBJ2-1
clone size: NA
D gene: TRBD1
V gene: TRBV28
CDR3 protein: CASSLGQGASGLF
CDR3 DNA: TGTGCCAGCAGCCTTGGACAGGGGGCATCGGGGCTCTTC

J gene: TRBJ1-1
clone size: NA
D gene: NA
V gene: TRBV9
CDR3 protein: CASSAHTDTEAFF
CDR3 DNA: TGTGCCAGCAGCGCCCATACGGACACTGAAGCTTTCTTT

J gene: TRBJ1-5
clone size: NA
D gene: NA
V gene: TRBV2
CDR3 protein: CASSRDTNQPQHF
CDR3 DNA: TGTGCCAGCAGTCGGGACACGAATCAGCCCCAGCATTTT

J gene: TRBJ2-6
clone size: NA
D gene: NA
V gene: TRBV7-8
CDR3 protein: CASSLADNSGANVLTF
CDR3 DNA: TGTGCCAGCAGCTTAGCGGACAACTCTGGGGCCAACGTCCTGACTTTC

J gene: TRBJ2-7
clone size: NA
D gene: TRBD1
V gene: TRBV5-1
CDR3 protein: CASSLAGTVVSYEQYF
CDR3 DNA: TGCGCCAGCAGCTTGGCCGGGACAGTGGTATCCTACGAGCAGTACTTC

J gene: TRBJ1-1
clone size: NA
D gene: TRBD1
V gene: TRBV6-5
CDR3 protein: CASSPGTAYTEAFF
CDR3 DNA: TGTGCCAGCAGTCCCGGGACAGCTTACACTGAAGCTTTCTTT

J gene: TRBJ2-5
clone size: once
D gene: NA
V gene: TRBV18
CDR3 protein: CASSPTPRGETQYF
CDR3 DNA: TGTGCCAGCTCACCAACGCCCAGGGGAGAGACCCAGTACTTC

J gene: TRBJ1-3
clone size: NA
D gene: NA
V gene: TRBV3-1/TRBV3-2
CDR3 protein: CASSSLPGGNTIYF
CDR3 DNA: TGTGCCAGCAGCTCCCTCCCCGGGGGAAACACCATATATTTT

J gene: TRBJ2-7
clone size: NA
D gene: NA
V gene: TRBV21-1
CDR3 protein: CASSLDSYEQYF
CDR3 DNA: TGTGCCAGCAGCTTAGATTCCTACGAGCAGTACTTC

J gene: TRBJ1-5
clone size: few
D gene: NA
V gene: TRBV2
CDR3 protein: CASSNGPGNQPQHF
CDR3 DNA: TGTGCCAGCAGTAATGGGCCGGGAAATCAGCCCCAGCATTTT

J gene: TRBJ1-2
clone size: NA
D gene: TRBD1
V gene: TRBV5-1
CDR3 protein: CASSFEQGERGYTF
CDR3 DNA: TGCGCCAGCAGCTTTGAGCAGGGGGAAAGAGGCTACACCTTC